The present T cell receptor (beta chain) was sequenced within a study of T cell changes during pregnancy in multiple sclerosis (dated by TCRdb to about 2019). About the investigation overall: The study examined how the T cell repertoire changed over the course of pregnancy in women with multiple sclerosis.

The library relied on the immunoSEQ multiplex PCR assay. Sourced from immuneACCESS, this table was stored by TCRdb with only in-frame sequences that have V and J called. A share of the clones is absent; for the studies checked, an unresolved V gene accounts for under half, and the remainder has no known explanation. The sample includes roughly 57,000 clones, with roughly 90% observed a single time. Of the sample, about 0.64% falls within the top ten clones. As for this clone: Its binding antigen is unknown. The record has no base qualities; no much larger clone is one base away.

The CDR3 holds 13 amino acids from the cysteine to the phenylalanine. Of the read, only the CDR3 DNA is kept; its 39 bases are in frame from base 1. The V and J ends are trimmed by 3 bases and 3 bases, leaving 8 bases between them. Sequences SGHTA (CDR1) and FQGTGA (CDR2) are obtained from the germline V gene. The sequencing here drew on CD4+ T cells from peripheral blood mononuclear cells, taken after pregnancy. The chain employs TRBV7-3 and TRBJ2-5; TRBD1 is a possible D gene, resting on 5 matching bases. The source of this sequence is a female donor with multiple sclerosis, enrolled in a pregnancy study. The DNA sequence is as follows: TGTGCCAGCAGCTTTACCAGGGAAGAGACCCAGTACTTC. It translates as CASSFTREETQYF.